Shown below are 27 T cell receptor beta chains from a single sample sequenced in a study of T-cell reconstitution after alpha-beta-depleted transplantation in children. It was with unique molecular identifiers that the TCRbeta library was prepared. TCRdb reanalysed the PCR reads using MiXCR and keeps one entry per CDR3 protein. The table lists 800,000 to 1,000,000 distinct CDR3 sequences, about 29% of them singletons. The specimen comprised PBMCs, mostly from graft donor cells, sampled 360 days after TCRalphabeta/CD19-depleted stem cell transplant. The origin of the receptors is a boy under three years old who had a stem cell transplant for SCID, so the T cells may come from the graft donor.

A few counts support this clonotype. V usage is TRBV6-1 and J usage is TRBJ2-7, with TRBD1 as a possible D gene (5 bases). The CDR3 loop spans 15 amino acids. Germline CDR1 MNHNS, CDR2 SASEGT. V lost 6 bases and J 0 bases, leaving 15 bases between the germline ends. Written as DNA, the CDR3 is TGTGCCAGCAGCTCAAACCAGGGTTTCTCCTACGAGCAGTACTTC. Its protein is CASSSNQGFSYEQYF.

The rearrangement joins TRBV3-1 to TRBJ2-7; D possibly corresponds to TRBD2 (6 bases). Trimming removed 4 bases from V and 6 bases from J, with 13 bases in between. The CDR3 sequence is 13 residues long. Germline V gene lookup returns CDR1 LGHDT and CDR2 YNNKEL (reference sequence). As DNA, the CDR3 is TGTGCCAGCAGCCGGGGGGAGCTCGGCGAGCAGTACTTC. It codes for CASSRGELGEQYF.

The chain couples TRBV11-1 to TRBJ2-6; the D call may be TRBD1 or TRBD2 (5 bases each). Germline V gene data show CDR1 as SGHAT and CDR2 as FQDESV (reference sequence). The CDR3 totals 18 residues. With 5 bases removed from V and 0 bases from J, the gap between germline ends came to 17 bases. The CDR3 sequence is CASSASLGASSGANVLTF. The CDR3 nucleotides are TGTGCCAGCAGCGCCTCCCTCGGGGCCAGCTCTGGGGCCAACGTCCTGACTTTC.

The chain employs TRBV24-1 and TRBJ2-1; 7 bases match TRBD2. V shed 10 bases and J 5 bases; nucleotides not matched to a gene: 13. In germline, CDR1 is KGHDR, CDR2 SFDVKD. This CDR3 is 15 amino acids long. The CDR3 DNA is TGTGCCACAGCCACCTGGACTAGAGGTAACAATGAGCAGTTCTTC. Its protein is CATATWTRGNNEQFF.

This clonotype was picked up a small number of times. This chain connects TRBV4-1 to TRBJ1-5; D may be TRBD1 (6 bases). Per germline, CDR1 MGHRA and CDR2 YSYEKL. Trimming removed 0 bases from V and 1 base from J, with 13 bases in between. This CDR3 is 17 amino acids long. For the CDR3, the DNA is TGCGCCAGCAGCCAAGATTTCAGGGGCTCAAGCAATCAGCCCCAGCATTTT. Translated, it gives CASSQDFRGSSNQPQHF.

Remarks on this clonotype: The junction differs from germline at one of its ends, possibly a read error. The chain links TRBV20-1 to TRBJ1-1, with D possibly being TRBD1 (6 bases). Germline assignment: CDR1 DFQATT and CDR2 SNEGSKA (reference sequence). This CDR3 spans 9 amino acids. CDR3: CSANLGQYF. The CDR3 DNA reads TGCAGTGCTAATTTGGGACAATATTTT.

The chain uses TRBV10-2 and TRBJ2-7; D call uncertain. V was cut by 3 bases and J by 3 bases, with 9 bases left in between. The CDR3 contains 13 residues. The germline V gene has CDR1 WSHSY and CDR2 SAAADI. Here the CDR3 DNA reads TGCGCCAGCAGTGATGACCTTCGCTACGAGCAGTACTTC. Residues: CASSDDLRYEQYF.

This clonotype has more than one count but fewer than ten. This chain uses TRBV5-5 with TRBJ2-7; the match to TRBD1 covers 7 bases. The CDR3 consists of 15 residues. J lost 3 bases, V lost 4 bases, and 10 bases had no gene match. Germline V lookup: CDR1 SGHKS, CDR2 YYEKEE (reference sequence). DNA for the CDR3: TGTGCCAGCAGCCGCCGGGACAGCGCGTTCTACGAGCAGTACTTC. This translates into CASSRRDSAFYEQYF.

In its sample, this clonotype was seen a few times. The rearrangement uses TRBV7-9 and TRBJ2-7; no clear D. CDR1 SEHNR and CDR2 FQNEAQ come from the germline V gene (reference sequence). The CDR3 is made up of 15 amino acids. Deletions cut 0 bases from V and 0 bases from J, with 9 bases between. The CDR3 sequence is CASSLAGINSYEQYF. The CDR3, as DNA: TGTGCCAGCAGCTTAGCAGGCATCAACTCCTACGAGCAGTACTTC.

This clonotype was seen a handful of times. V is TRBV12-3 or TRBV12-4 and J is TRBJ1-4, with D tentatively TRBD1 (6 bases). The CDR3 has 15 residues. Trimming shortened V by 7 bases and J by 8 bases, and 20 bases separated the two germline ends. The CDR3 spells CASTKNWGRQEKLFF. Written as DNA, the CDR3 is TGTGCCAGCACCAAAAACTGGGGGCGGCAAGAAAAACTGTTTTTT.

The rearrangement uses TRBV11-1 and TRBJ2-5; 8 nucleotides agree with TRBD2. Germline V gives CDR1 SGHAT, CDR2 FQDESV (reference sequence). Trimming took 10 bases from V and 1 from J; bases not matched to a gene: 14. The CDR3 length is 16 residues. As DNA, the CDR3 is TGTGCCACCGAACCAAGGAAGGCGGGGGGCCAAGAGACCCAGTACTTC. Translation gives CATEPRKAGGQETQYF.

This clonotype occurred a few times. The chain couples TRBV3-1 to TRBJ2-1; 11 nucleotides agree with TRBD2. V lost 5 bases to trimming and J lost 2 bases; unmatched junction nucleotides: 5. Germline values: CDR1 LGHDT, CDR2 YNNKEL (reference sequence). The CDR3 spans 16 residues. This CDR3 is CASSAHSGGAYNEQFF. As DNA, the CDR3 is TGTGCCAGCAGCGCCCATAGCGGGGGGGCCTACAATGAGCAGTTCTTC.

This chain joins TRBV18 and TRBJ2-5; D not certain. Trimming pared 6 bases from V and 5 bases from J, leaving 13 bases between. The germline V gene has CDR1 KGHSH and CDR2 LQKENI. This CDR3 contains 13 residues. The CDR3 sequence: CASSAQTVETQYF. CDR3 sequence (DNA): TGTGCCAGCTCCGCCCAGACGGTCGAGACCCAGTACTTC.

This clonotype came up a few times. J is TRBJ2-6 and V is TRBV28; D not resolved. Per germline, CDR1 MDHEN and CDR2 SYDVKM. The V and J ends lost 3 bases and 1 base respectively, with 16 bases between them. This CDR3 region has 18 residues. Here the CDR3 reads CASSFVGISSSGANVLTF. The CDR3 region has the DNA TGTGCCAGCAGTTTTGTAGGGATTAGTAGTTCTGGGGCCAACGTCCTGACTTTC.

This sequence joins TRBV7-8 and TRBJ2-7; D unresolved. V lost 5 bases and J 4 bases, leaving 18 bases between the germline ends. Germline lookup yields CDR1 SGHVS and CDR2 FQNEAQ. The CDR3 spans 15 residues. The CDR3 reads CASSQLVRGPYEQYF. The CDR3 DNA follows: TGTGCCAGCAGCCAACTGGTGCGCGGACCGTACGAGCAGTACTTC.

V gene TRBV20-1 combines with J gene TRBJ2-3; TRBD2 agrees at 11 bases. The germline gives CDR1 DFQATT, CDR2 SNEGSKA (reference sequence). The V and J ends lost 3 bases and 6 bases, in that order; junction bases with no gene match: 2. There are 13 residues in the CDR3. This chain's CDR3 is CSASPSGRDTQYF. The DNA for the CDR3 is TGCAGTGCTAGTCCTAGCGGGAGGGATACGCAGTATTTT.

This chain links TRBV29-1 with TRBJ1-1; D is perhaps TRBD1 (5 bases). Trimming left V 6 bases short and J 2 bases short, with 10 bases between. This CDR3 region has 12 residues. CDR1 and CDR2 from the germline V gene are SQVTM and ANQGSEA. The CDR3 DNA sequence: TGCAGCGTCCCCCGGGGCAACACTGAAGCTTTCTTT. It encodes CSVPRGNTEAFF.

This clonotype was recorded a few times. This rearrangement joins TRBV27 to TRBJ1-1; D gene unclear. Between the trimmed V and J ends, which lost 2 bases and 1 base, there was a span of 20 bases. CDR3 size: 18 residues. Per the germline V gene, CDR1 is MNHEY and CDR2 is SMNVEV (reference sequence). CDR3 in amino acids: CASSLKAVGRSQNTEAFF. DNA of the CDR3: TGTGCCAGCAGTTTAAAGGCGGTTGGCAGATCTCAGAACACTGAAGCTTTCTTT.

The chain carries TRBV7-9 and TRBJ2-7, with D possibly matching TRBD2 (6 bases). The CDR3 has 17 residues. Per germline, CDR1 SEHNR and CDR2 FQNEAQ (reference sequence). Trimming cost V 1 base and J 2 bases, with 18 bases left between them. In DNA form, the CDR3 reads TGTGCCAGCAGCTTAGGCTCGGAGGGGAGGTTCACCTACGAGCAGTACTTC. Amino acids: CASSLGSEGRFTYEQYF.

This sequence joins TRBV7-2 and TRBJ2-3, with TRBD2 matching 8 bases. CDR3 length: 16 amino acids. V shed 1 base, J shed 4 bases, and the junction held 7 bases outside the gene matches. The germline gives CDR1 SGHTA, CDR2 FQGNSA. Here the CDR3 DNA reads TGTGCCAGCAGCTTAGGACTAGCGTCTGCCGCAGATACGCAGTATTTT. As protein: CASSLGLASAADTQYF.

The rearrangement uses TRBV28 and TRBJ1-5; a weak D match, TRBD1 (6 bases). CDR1 and CDR2 from the germline V gene are MDHEN and SYDVKM. Trimming pared 1 base from V and 5 bases from J, leaving 9 bases between. This CDR3 is built from 14 residues. The chain's CDR3 is CASSLSGVDQPQHF. The CDR3 DNA follows: TGTGCCAGCAGTTTATCAGGGGTGGATCAGCCCCAGCATTTT. Using reference TRBV28 and TRBJ1-5 for the parts outside the CDR3, the full variable domain is DVKVTQSSRYLVKRTGEKVFLECVQDMDHENMFWYRQDPGLGLRLIYFSYDVKMKEKGDIPEGYSVSREKKERFSLILESASTNQTSMYLCASSLSGVDQPQHFGDGTRLSIL.

This clonotype occurred a few times. The rearrangement joins TRBV6-1 to TRBJ2-3, with unresolved D. V was shortened by 6 bases and J by 0 bases, with 7 bases between the two germline ends. Germline V gene lookup returns CDR1 MNHNS and CDR2 SASEGT. This CDR3 is built from 13 residues. CDR3 amino acids: CASRHPSTDTQYF. As DNA, the CDR3 is TGTGCCAGCAGACATCCAAGCACAGATACGCAGTATTTT.

The sample holds a few counts of this clonotype. The chain is built from TRBV4-1 and TRBJ2-1, with TRBD2 matching over 7 bases. The germline CDR1 and CDR2 sequences are MGHRA and YSYEKL. The CDR3 spans 15 residues. Trimming took 0 bases from V and 3 from J; bases not matched to a gene: 2. The CDR3 here is CASSQDRGDYNEQFF. CDR3 DNA sequence: TGCGCCAGCAGCCAAGATCGGGGGGACTACAATGAGCAGTTCTTC.

CDR3: CSAPIWGVGLAGGADTQYF. Written as DNA, the CDR3 is TGCAGTGCTCCTATTTGGGGTGTCGGGCTAGCGGGGGGGGCAGATACGCAGTATTTT. V gene TRBV20-1 combines with J gene TRBJ2-3; TRBD2 matches 12 bases. Germline CDR1 DFQATT, CDR2 SNEGSKA (reference sequence). This CDR3 has 19 residues. V lost 5 bases, J lost 4 bases, and 19 bases stayed unmatched.

This clonotype turned up a few times. The rearrangement links TRBV12-3 or TRBV12-4 to TRBJ2-1; 9 bases fit TRBD1. CDR3 size: 15 residues. With V trimmed by 6 bases and J by 6 bases, 9 bases remained unmatched. In DNA, the CDR3 is TGTGCCAGCAGAACGGGACAGGGTCCCTCCAATGAGCAGTTCTTC. It is translated as CASRTGQGPSNEQFF.

The chain combines TRBV9 with TRBJ2-3, with a possible D match to TRBD1 (6 bases). The CDR3 is 15 residues long. Germline V CDR1 and CDR2: SGDLS, YYNGEE. Trimming left V 0 bases short and J 3 bases short, with 11 bases between. CDR3 nucleotide sequence: TGTGCCAGCAGCGTAGGGGTCAGGGGTACAGATACGCAGTATTTT. Protein sequence: CASSVGVRGTDTQYF.

This clonotype appeared a few times. This rearrangement joins TRBV4-3 to TRBJ2-1; tentatively, D is TRBD1 or TRBD2 (5 bases each). The V gene lost 0 bases and the J gene lost 7 bases, with 7 bases spanning the gap. Germline V CDR1 and CDR2: LGHNA, YSLEER. This CDR3 is 13 amino acids long. DNA for the CDR3: TGCGCCAGCAGCCAAGAAGAGGGGAATGAGCAGTTCTTC. Its protein is CASSQEEGNEQFF.